These 12 T cell receptor beta chains were sequenced from one sample in a study of shared clonotypes between healthy human individuals. Using immunoSEQ multiplex PCR, the repertoire was profiled, and TCRdb retains in-frame clones only, with some absent. The sample includes a few million clones, around 90% of them seen just once. Sequenced material: naive CD4+ T cells sorted from blood. Described subset: CD45RA+ positively selected. The receptors shown here come from a man younger than 30 in good health.

About this clone itself: The sample carries other DNA sequences with the same CDR3. The chain is built from TRBV6-5 and TRBJ1-3, with 8 bases identical to TRBD1. This CDR3 has 14 residues. V shed 2 bases and J 3 bases; nucleotides not matched to a gene: 0. Per germline, CDR1 MNHEY and CDR2 SVGAGI. This CDR3 is CASSYGTGGNTIYF. Written as DNA, the CDR3 is TGTGCCAGCAGTTACGGGACAGGTGGAAACACCATATATTTT.

J is TRBJ1-1 and V is TRBV10-3; 9 positions agree with TRBD1. Germline V gene data show CDR1 as ENHRY and CDR2 as SYGVKD. This CDR3 is built from 15 residues. V trimming: 0 bases; J trimming: 7 bases; junction bases outside the gene matches: 6. CDR3 loop: CAISESTGGYDEAFF. As DNA, the CDR3 is TGTGCCATCAGTGAGTCGACAGGGGGTTATGATGAAGCTTTCTTT.

The chain employs TRBV6-1 and TRBJ1-4; D is unclear. Germline V gene sequence: CDR1 MNHNS, CDR2 SASEGT. The V and J ends lost 5 bases and 8 bases respectively, with 6 bases between them. The length of the CDR3 is 11 residues. The CDR3 reads CASSTWEKLFF. As DNA, the CDR3 is TGTGCCAGCAGTACCTGGGAAAAACTGTTTTTT.

For this clone: The junction does not match germline at one end; this may be a read error. The rearrangement joins TRBV11-3 to TRBJ2-3; TRBD2 aligns across 7 bases. Germline CDR1 reads SGHNT; CDR2 reads YENEEA. The CDR3 spans 16 residues. The CDR3 region is CASSRGPAGSTDTQYF. Here the CDR3 DNA reads TGTGCCAGCAGCCGAGGGCCAGCGGGAAGCACAGATACGCAATATTTT.

This clone was found a few times. This chain uses TRBV6-1 with TRBJ1-2; D gene uncertain. Germline V gene data show CDR1 as MNHNS and CDR2 as SASEGT. V dropped 0 bases and J dropped 4 bases, with 9 bases sitting between them. The CDR3 sequence is 14 residues long. CDR3 in DNA: TGTGCCAGCAGTGAAGCGCTGGCCCTCTATGGCTACACCTTC. It encodes CASSEALALYGYTF.

The rearrangement joins TRBV28 to TRBJ1-2; 8 bases match TRBD1. After removal of 6 bases from V and 2 bases from J, the junction contained 17 bases not matched to a gene. Per germline, CDR1 MDHEN and CDR2 SYDVKM. The CDR3 is 18 residues long. The CDR3 sequence: CASRSTPGQAYWNYGYTF. For the CDR3, the DNA is TGTGCCAGCAGGTCTACTCCGGGACAGGCCTACTGGAACTATGGCTACACCTTC.

Concerning this clone: In the same sample, other DNA sequences code for this CDR3. The chain combines TRBV28 with TRBJ1-2; D gene ambiguous. Germline-derived CDR1 and CDR2 are MDHEN and SYDVKM. Trimming took off 5 bases at V and 5 bases at J, with 12 bases between the two ends. The length of the CDR3 is 13 residues. The CDR3 protein is CASSLSGVYGYTF. The CDR3 region has the DNA TGTGCCAGCAGTCTCTCGGGTGTTTATGGCTACACCTTC.

The chain joins TRBV7-9 to TRBJ2-7, with 7 bases aligning to TRBD1. There are 17 residues in the CDR3. The V segment lost 0 bases and the J segment 3 bases; nucleotides outside the gene matches: 11. From germline, CDR1 is SEHNR and CDR2 FQNEAQ (reference sequence). The CDR3 nucleotides read TGTGCCAGCAGCTTAGCCGTGGAGGAACAGGGGTACTACGAGCAGTACTTC. This translates into CASSLAVEEQGYYEQYF.

This chain connects TRBV5-1 to TRBJ1-2; tentative D call: TRBD1 (6 bases). V was shortened by 0 bases and J by 1 base, with 10 bases between the two germline ends. The CDR3 loop spans 15 amino acids. Germline V gene data show CDR1 as SGHRS and CDR2 as YFSETQ. The CDR3 coding sequence is TGCGCCAGCAGCTTGGCTGGCAGGGGTAACTATGGCTACACCTTC. Its protein is CASSLAGRGNYGYTF. Looking up the rest from reference TRBV5-1 and TRBJ1-2 gives the full variable domain: KAGVTQTPRYLIKTRGQQVTLSCSPISGHRSVSWYQQTPGQGLQFLFEYFSETQRNKGNFPGRFSGRQFSNSRSEMNVSTLELGDSALYLCASSLAGRGNYGYTFGSGTRLTVV.

This sequence joins TRBV18 and TRBJ2-3; D gene unclear. Trimming cost V 3 bases and J 2 bases, with 12 bases left between them. The CDR3 length is 15 residues. Looked up from germline, CDR1 is KGHSH and CDR2 is LQKENI. The DNA of the CDR3 is TGTGCCAGCTCACCGAATCAACCTTACACAGATACGCAGTATTTT. It specifies CASSPNQPYTDTQYF.

The V gene is TRBV5-1, the J gene TRBJ2-1; D possibly corresponds to TRBD2 (5 bases). CDR3 length: 15 amino acids. V was pared by 0 bases and J by 6 bases, with 13 bases between. CDR1 and CDR2 from the germline V gene are SGHRS and YFSETQ. CDR3: CASSLDPRVGNEQFF. Written as DNA, the CDR3 is TGCGCCAGCAGCTTGGACCCGCGGGTGGGCAATGAGCAGTTCTTC.

Concerning this clone: Other DNA variants within this sample encode the same CDR3. The chain joins TRBV30 to TRBJ1-4; D is perhaps TRBD1 (5 bases). CDR1 GTSNPN and CDR2 SVGIG come from the germline V gene (reference sequence). V was trimmed by 0 bases and J by 5 bases, leaving 10 bases between them. The CDR3 covers 14 residues. CDR3 nucleotide sequence: TGTGCCTGGAGTGTAGGGGCCACGAATGAAAAACTGTTTTTT. Translation: CAWSVGATNEKLFF.